The entry below describes one TCR beta chain. A much more abundant neighbour one base away suggests this may be a read error. This specimen comes from a study of blood T cells in healthy people across ages. V lost 6 bases and J 13 bases, leaving 18 bases between the germline ends. This CDR3 comprises 11 residues. The V gene's germline CDR1 is SQVTM and CDR2 ANQGSEA. A second PCR of roughly 7 to 11 cycles used a sample-barcoded 5' primer and a J-beta primer mix. Through a template-switch adaptor with 12 random nucleotides, each cDNA molecule received a tag. No fewer than 3 million CDR3-containing paired-end reads came from each sample. TCRdb processed the 5' RACE reads anew with MiXCR; each CDR3 protein has one entry. Of fewer than 700,000 distinct CDR3 sequences listed, roughly 41% were seen once; the top ten hold about 32%. Healthy Russian Caucasian donors spanned ages roughly 6 to 100 years. With each sample, at least 6 micrograms of total RNA were extracted.

This TCR came from an older man in good health. The chain employs TRBV29-1 and TRBJ2-5, with D possibly TRBD2 on 5 matching bases. Sequenced material: blood. The CDR3 reads CSVRTLYERYF. CDR3 bases: TGCAGCGTCAGGACTCTCTACGAGCGGTACTTC.